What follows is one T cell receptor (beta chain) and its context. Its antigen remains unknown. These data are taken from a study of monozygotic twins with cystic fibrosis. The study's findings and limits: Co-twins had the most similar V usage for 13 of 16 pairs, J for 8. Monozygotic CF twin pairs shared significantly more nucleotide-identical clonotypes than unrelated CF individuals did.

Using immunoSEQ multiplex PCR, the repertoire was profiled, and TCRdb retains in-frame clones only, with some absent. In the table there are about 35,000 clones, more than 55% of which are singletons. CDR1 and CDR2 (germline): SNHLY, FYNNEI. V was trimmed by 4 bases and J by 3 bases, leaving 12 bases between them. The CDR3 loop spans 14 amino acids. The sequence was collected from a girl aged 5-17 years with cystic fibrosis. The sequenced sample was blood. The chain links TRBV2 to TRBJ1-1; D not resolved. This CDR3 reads CASSVYASDTEAFF. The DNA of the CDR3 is TGTGCCAGCAGTGTATATGCTTCGGACACTGAAGCTTTCTTT.